This TCR beta chain was sequenced in a study of OX40 agonist ivuxolimab in advanced cancers. Study-wide results and limits: On average, CD8+ T cells showed a greater number of expanded clones than CD4+.

Comment on this clone: Antigen: not known.

TCRdb's copy holds only in-frame clones and misses some; the assay was immunoSEQ multiplex PCR. The sample lists some 25,000 clones, around 80% seen once, with about 1.5% in the top ten. Specimen: CD4+ or CD8+ T cells sorted from blood, collected in a trial of the OX40 agonist ivuxolimab. The sequence was collected from an adult with an advanced solid tumor such as melanoma, head and neck, liver or kidney cancer.

CDR3 protein: CASSFGQGSTGELFF. In DNA form, the CDR3 reads TGTGCCAGCAGCTTCGGACAGGGGAGCACCGGGGAGCTGTTTTTT. The chain couples TRBV5-8 to TRBJ2-2, with 9 positions matching TRBD1. This CDR3 is built from 15 residues. CDR1 and CDR2 (germline): SGHTS, YDEGEE. V was clipped by 2 bases and J by 4 bases; unmatched bases: 3.